This T cell receptor beta chain is from a study of OX40 agonist ivuxolimab in advanced cancers. In the study overall: The study treated patients with ivuxolimab, an agonistic anti-OX40 (CD134) antibody. Dose-escalation patients' cancers were hepatocellular carcinoma, melanoma, renal cell or head and neck cancer. Earlier anti-PD-1, anti-PD-L1 or anti-CTLA-4 therapy was permitted; under 50% had received some. Whole-study results and caveats: In a subset of nonresponders, normalized T-cell clonal expansion was also low.

This clone was picked up a small number of times. Its antigen is undetermined. Measured with immunoSEQ multiplex PCR; TCRdb has only the in-frame clones, and not every one. In the table there are 15,000 to 20,000 clones, around 70% of which are singletons. Germline V lookup: CDR1 SGHTS, CDR2 YDEGEE. The CDR3 has 14 residues. Trimming removed 5 bases at V and 1 base at J, with 13 bases between. This sample comprised CD4+ or CD8+ T cells sorted from blood, obtained in a trial of the OX40 agonist ivuxolimab. The J gene is TRBJ2-7, the V gene TRBV5-8; perhaps TRBD2 as D (5 bases). This clonotype originated in an adult with an advanced solid tumor such as melanoma, head and neck, liver or kidney cancer. The CDR3 region has the DNA TGTGCCAGCAGTTGGAGGAGGCCGTCCTACGAGCAGTACTTC. Translation gives CASSWRRPSYEQYF.